This T cell receptor beta chain was sequenced for a study of Ad26.COV2.S vaccination and SARS-CoV-2 variants. Findings and limits, study-wide: Spike-specific TCR breadth was greater in vaccine than placebo recipients.

Treatment in this sample: approximately 18 received Ad26.COV2.S at low or high dose, single or two shots; about 5 received placebo; per-sample allocation not given. Each sample was drawn 63 days after the first injection (of vaccine or placebo). This clone showed up just a few times. Antigen: not known. Germline V CDR1 and CDR2: LGHNA, YSLEER. V lost 0 bases and J lost 8; bases outside the gene matches: 16. This CDR3 is 19 amino acids long. Libraries were prepared by immunoSEQ multiplex PCR; TCRdb keeps only in-frame clonotypes and omits some of them. The table lists a few hundred thousand clones, about 88% of them singletons.

The receptor was isolated from a person aged 18 to 59 who received the Ad26.COV2.S COVID-19 vaccine or a placebo. Sequences were derived from peripheral blood, sampled in a trial of Ad26.COV2.S vaccine versus placebo. The rearrangement joins TRBV4-3 to TRBJ2-2, with TRBD2 matching 9 bases. DNA of the CDR3: TGCGCCAGCAGCCAAGATCGGGTGGCTAGCGGGATCTCAAATGGGGAGCTGTTTTTT. Protein: CASSQDRVASGISNGELFF.